The 6 T cell receptor beta chains below were found in one sample sequenced in a study of cytotoxic CD8 clonotypes in ibrutinib-treated CLL. Sequenced by immunoSEQ multiplex PCR; TCRdb stores in-frame clones only, minus some. Of 250,000 to 350,000 clones listed, approximately 76% were seen once; the top ten hold around 5.3%. The source material was PBMCs, sampled at disease progression, from a patient treated with ibrutinib. The receptor set was obtained from a human donor with chronic lymphocytic leukemia.

V and J are TRBV2 and TRBJ2-5; D possibly corresponds to TRBD2 (6 bases). CDR3 length: 14 residues. CDR1 and CDR2 (germline): SNHLY, FYNNEI. Trimming shortened V by 3 bases and J by 2 bases, and 10 bases separated the two germline ends. CDR3 coding DNA: TGTGCCAGCAGTGATTTGCGGGGACAAGAGACCCAGTACTTC. Its translation: CASSDLRGQETQYF.

The chain carries TRBV2 and TRBJ2-7; D ambiguous. Germline V CDR1 and CDR2: SNHLY, FYNNEI. The CDR3 length is 13 residues. The V end lost 6 bases, the J end lost 2 bases, and 11 bases lay between the germline ends. CDR3 sequence: CASRAVYPYEQYF. CDR3 sequence (DNA): TGTGCCAGCAGAGCAGTTTACCCCTACGAGCAGTACTTC.

The chain couples TRBV28 to TRBJ1-2; TRBD1 matches 7 bases. Looked up from germline, CDR1 is MDHEN and CDR2 is SYDVKM. With V trimmed by 9 bases and J by 7 bases, 8 bases remained unmatched. There are 12 residues in the CDR3. DNA of the CDR3: TGTGCCAGTATTACAGGGGAGGGTGGCTACACCTTC. Protein: CASITGEGGYTF.

The chain recombines TRBV27 with TRBJ2-5; 7 bases match TRBD2. CDR1 is MNHEY and CDR2 is SMNVEV in the germline V gene (reference sequence). This CDR3 has 19 amino acids. J lost 2 bases, V lost 3 bases, and 18 bases had no gene match. The CDR3 sequence is CASSFRGTENGRRQETQYF. The CDR3 DNA sequence: TGTGCCAGCAGTTTTCGGGGGACGGAGAACGGGAGGCGGCAAGAGACCCAGTACTTC.

The V gene is TRBV7-9, the J gene TRBJ2-7, with 7 bases lining up with TRBD1. The V and J ends lost 3 bases and 4 bases, in that order; junction bases with no gene match: 3. The CDR3 contains 13 residues. Germline V gene sequence: CDR1 SEHNR, CDR2 FQNEAQ (reference sequence). CDR3 nucleotides: TGTGCCAGCAGCTTCCAGGGGGTTTACGAGCAGTACTTC. Encoded protein: CASSFQGVYEQYF.

V usage is TRBV15 and J usage is TRBJ1-1; the D is unclear. CDR3 length equals 13 residues. The germline V gene has CDR1 LNHNV and CDR2 YYDKDF (reference sequence). V lost 1 base to trimming and J lost 1 base, with 4 bases between them. CDR3 residues: CATSRAGNTEAFF. The CDR3 DNA sequence: TGTGCCACCAGCAGAGCGGGGAACACTGAAGCTTTCTTT.